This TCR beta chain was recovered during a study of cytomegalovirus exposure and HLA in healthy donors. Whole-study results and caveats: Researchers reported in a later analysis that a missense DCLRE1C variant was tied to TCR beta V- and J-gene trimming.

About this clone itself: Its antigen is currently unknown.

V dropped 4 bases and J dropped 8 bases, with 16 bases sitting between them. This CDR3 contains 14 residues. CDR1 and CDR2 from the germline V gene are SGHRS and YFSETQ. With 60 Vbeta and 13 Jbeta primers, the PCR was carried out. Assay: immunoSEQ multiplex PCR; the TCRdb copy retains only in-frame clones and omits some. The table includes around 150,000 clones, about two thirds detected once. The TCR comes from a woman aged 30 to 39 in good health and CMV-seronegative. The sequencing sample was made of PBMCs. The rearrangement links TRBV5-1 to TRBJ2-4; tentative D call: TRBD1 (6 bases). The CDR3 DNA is TGCGCCAGCAGCCCGGACAGAAGGCGGGACATTCAGTACTTC. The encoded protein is CASSPDRRRDIQYF.